The 25 T cell receptor beta chains in this list originate from one sample, sequenced in a study of PD-1 blockade in classical Hodgkin lymphoma. As for time point: cycle 4 day 1 (C4D1), after 6 weeks of nivolumab. Each patient relapsed following autologous stem cell transplantation, and prior brentuximab vedotin exposure differed. Produced via immunoSEQ multiplex PCR; TCRdb's table is partial and in-frame only. There are 50,000 to 65,000 clones in the sample; 75% to 95% occur only once, and 10% to 13% lies in the top ten. This material consisted of peripheral blood mononuclear cells (PBMCs), taken before the fourth cycle of nivolumab. These TCRs come from a human donor with classical Hodgkin lymphoma.

This rearrangement joins TRBV5-4 to TRBJ2-5; weak D call: TRBD2 (6 bases). Germline CDR1 is SGHNT and CDR2 is YYREEE (reference sequence). Deletions cut 2 bases from V and 2 bases from J, with 13 bases between. This CDR3 region has 15 residues. The CDR3 DNA reads as TGTGCCAGCAGCTTTTCTAGTGGGGGGCAAGAGACCCAGTACTTC. It is translated as CASSFSSGGQETQYF.

The rearrangement joins TRBV27 to TRBJ1-6, with unresolved D. Between the trimmed V and J ends, which lost 3 bases and 7 bases, there was a span of 4 bases. The CDR3 totals 12 residues. From germline, CDR1 is MNHEY and CDR2 SMNVEV (reference sequence). The CDR3 spells CASSFVNSPLHF. The CDR3, as DNA: TGTGCCAGCAGTTTTGTGAATTCACCCCTCCACTTT.

The chain employs TRBV19 and TRBJ1-1; possibly TRBD1 for D (5 bases). Trimming cost V 5 bases and J 11 bases, with 15 bases left between them. CDR3 length equals 12 residues. The germline gives CDR1 LNHDA, CDR2 SQIVND (reference sequence). The CDR3 nucleotides are TGTGCCAGTAGTGCAATGGGGGGGGTGGCTTTCTTT. Protein: CASSAMGGVAFF.

As DNA, the CDR3 is TGTGCCAGCAGCTTCGTCCTTGACGGGGAGCTGTTTTTT. Its protein is CASSFVLDGELFF. The chain joins TRBV11-2 to TRBJ2-2; D remains ambiguous. Germline CDR1 SGHAT, CDR2 FQNNGV. Trimming took 3 bases from V and 7 from J, leaving 9 bases between them. There are 13 residues in the CDR3. The full variable domain, completed using reference TRBV11-2 and TRBJ2-2, is EAGVAQSPRYKIIEKRQSVAFWCNPISGHATLYWYQQILGQGPKLLIQFQNNGVVDDSQLPKDRFSAERLKGVDSTLKIQPAKLEDSAVYLCASSFVLDGELFFGEGSRLTVL.

The V call is TRBV6-6, the J call TRBJ1-2, with D unclear. This CDR3 is built from 12 residues. V lost 6 bases and J lost 6, with 11 bases in between. The germline V gene encodes CDR1 MNHNY and CDR2 SVGAGI (reference sequence). The CDR3 loop is CASRLNENGYTF. CDR3 in DNA: TGTGCCAGCAGACTAAACGAAAATGGCTACACCTTC.

This rearrangement joins TRBV7-2 to TRBJ1-1, with 8 positions matching TRBD1. CDR3 size: 13 residues. CDR1 SGHTA and CDR2 FQGNSA come from the germline V gene. V lost 6 bases, J lost 5 bases, and 5 bases stayed unmatched. CDR3 sequence: CASRYRGDTEAFF. The CDR3 nucleotides are TGTGCCAGCAGGTACAGGGGGGATACTGAAGCTTTCTTT.

The chain recombines TRBV27 with TRBJ2-5; no firm D call. The CDR3 runs to 10 residues. The germline gives CDR1 MNHEY, CDR2 SMNVEV (reference sequence). V dropped 11 bases and J dropped 0 bases, with 4 bases sitting between them. The CDR3 coding sequence is TGTGCCGGGCACCAAGAGACCCAGTACTTC. It specifies CAGHQETQYF.

The chain links TRBV28 to TRBJ2-7; 7 bases map to TRBD1. With V trimmed by 8 bases and J by 2 bases, 12 bases remained unmatched. The germline V gene encodes CDR1 MDHEN and CDR2 SYDVKM. The CDR3 loop spans 15 amino acids. The CDR3 loop is CASAGLQDRPYEQYF. The DNA for the CDR3 is TGTGCCAGCGCGGGTCTACAGGACAGGCCCTACGAGCAGTACTTC.

The chain has TRBV18 and TRBJ2-6; 9 bases align to TRBD1. The V gene end was trimmed by 4 bases and the J gene end by 0 bases; junction bases not matched to a gene: 7. Germline V CDR1 and CDR2: KGHSH, LQKENI. The CDR3 is 18 residues long. The CDR3 DNA follows: TGTGCCAGCTCACAGGGACAGGGCCGTGGCTCTGGGGCCAACGTCCTGACTTTC. Protein sequence: CASSQGQGRGSGANVLTF.

This clone was detected a few times. The gene calls are TRBV4-1 and TRBJ2-7; TRBD2 is a possible D gene (5 bases). Trimming removed 3 bases at V and 6 bases at J, with 15 bases between. The CDR3 spans 14 residues. The V gene's germline CDR1 is MGHRA and CDR2 YSYEKL. The CDR3 spells CASSHSGNIREQYF. The CDR3 DNA follows: TGCGCCAGCAGCCACTCGGGGAACATCCGCGAGCAGTACTTC.

The V call is TRBV6-5, the J call TRBJ2-4; the D is unclear. In germline, CDR1 is MNHEY, CDR2 SVGAGI. Trimming pared 2 bases from V and 9 bases from J, leaving 14 bases between. This CDR3 contains 14 residues. Here the CDR3 DNA reads TGTGCCAGCAGTTACGGGCCGGGCGGTGGCATTCAGTACTTC. This translates into CASSYGPGGGIQYF.

V gene TRBV14 combines with J gene TRBJ2-1; TRBD1 matches at 7 bases. V shed 4 bases, J shed 0 bases, and the junction held 0 bases outside the gene matches. Per germline, CDR1 SGHDN and CDR2 FVKESK. There are 14 residues in the CDR3. CDR3 residues: CASSRQGSYNEQFF. For the CDR3, the DNA is TGTGCCAGCAGCCGACAGGGCTCCTACAATGAGCAGTTCTTC.

The genes are TRBV10-2 and TRBJ2-5; D perhaps matches TRBD1 (6 bases). Germline V gives CDR1 WSHSY, CDR2 SAAADI. The CDR3 runs 13 residues. Between the trimmed V and J ends, which lost 6 bases and 5 bases, there was a span of 13 bases. This CDR3 is CASRDSSRETQYF. CDR3 in DNA: TGCGCCAGCAGGGACAGCTCCAGGGAGACCCAGTACTTC.

The chain links TRBV10-3 to TRBJ2-3, with 9 bases lining up with TRBD2. Germline V gene lookup returns CDR1 ENHRY and CDR2 SYGVKD. V dropped 0 bases and J dropped 2; count of bases not matched to a gene: 3. The CDR3 has 16 amino acids. For the CDR3, the DNA is TGTGCCATCAGTGAGTCGATAGCGGGGGTCACAGATACGCAGTATTTT. Translated, it gives CAISESIAGVTDTQYF.

The rearrangement joins TRBV19 to TRBJ2-2, with D possibly being TRBD1 (6 bases). Germline CDR1 LNHDA, CDR2 SQIVND (reference sequence). The CDR3 loop spans 15 amino acids. V lost 10 bases, J lost 6 bases, and 21 bases lay in between. This chain's CDR3 is CATQGGLGVAGELFF. CDR3 coding DNA: TGTGCCACACAAGGGGGATTGGGGGTAGCCGGGGAGCTGTTTTTT.

The chain carries TRBV27 and TRBJ1-2; TRBD1 matches 9 bases. The germline gives CDR1 MNHEY, CDR2 SMNVEV (reference sequence). Unmatched junction bases numbered 2, after V lost 2 bases and J lost 4 bases. The CDR3 totals 14 residues. The CDR3 DNA sequence: TGTGCCAGCAGTTTAACAGGGGGCGCCTATGGCTACACCTTC. As protein: CASSLTGGAYGYTF.

V gene TRBV7-9 combines with J gene TRBJ2-5; D is possibly TRBD1 (5 bases). V was cut by 5 bases and J by 2 bases, with 9 bases left in between. Germline-derived CDR1 and CDR2 are SEHNR and FQNEAQ (reference sequence). The CDR3 spans 13 residues. CDR3 DNA: TGTGCCAGCAGCGGGGCAGGGCAAGAGACCCAGTACTTC. Its protein product is CASSGAGQETQYF.

The chain links TRBV19 to TRBJ2-2; D not certain. The CDR3 totals 12 residues. Trimming took off 5 bases at V and 5 bases at J, with 6 bases between the two ends. The V gene's germline CDR1 is LNHDA and CDR2 SQIVND (reference sequence). In nucleotides, the CDR3 is TGTGCCAGTAGTCACCCTACCGGGGAGCTGTTTTTT. Protein sequence: CASSHPTGELFF. Filled out from reference TRBV19 and TRBJ2-2, the complete variable domain reads DGGITQSPKYLFRKEGQNVTLSCEQNLNHDAMYWYRQDPGQGLRLIYYSQIVNDFQKGDIAEGYSVSREKKESFPLTVTSAQKNPTAFYLCASSHPTGELFFGEGSRLTVL.

This chain joins TRBV30 and TRBJ2-2; D may match TRBD1 or TRBD2 (6 bases each). CDR3 size: 13 residues. V was shortened by 0 bases and J by 7 bases, with 9 bases between the two germline ends. The germline CDR1 and CDR2 sequences are GTSNPN and SVGIG (reference sequence). The CDR3 reads CAWSVGGHGELFF. In nucleotides, the CDR3 is TGTGCCTGGAGTGTAGGGGGGCACGGGGAGCTGTTTTTT.

The rearrangement uses TRBV6-1 and TRBJ2-3; D may correspond to TRBD1 or TRBD2 (5 bases each). This CDR3 has 15 amino acids. Germline-derived CDR1 and CDR2 are MNHNS and SASEGT. Trimming pared 6 bases from V and 2 bases from J, leaving 15 bases between. CDR3 DNA: TGTGCCAGCAGGTGGGGACGTACTTTCACAGATACGCAGTATTTT. It yields the protein CASRWGRTFTDTQYF.

This clone was found once. The chain couples TRBV9 to TRBJ2-4; unclear D gene. V was clipped by 6 bases and J by 2 bases, with 6 bases between them. Germline CDR1 SGDLS, CDR2 YYNGEE. CDR3 size: 12 residues. The CDR3: CASIITKNIQYF. In nucleotides, the CDR3 is TGTGCCAGCATAATCACCAAAAACATTCAGTACTTC. Filled out from reference TRBV9 and TRBJ2-4, the complete variable domain reads DSGVTQTPKHLITATGQRVTLRCSPRSGDLSVYWYQQSLDQGLQFLIQYYNGEERAKGNILERFSAQQFPDLHSELNLSSLELGDSALYFCASIITKNIQYFGAGTRLSVL.

The chain uses TRBV10-2 and TRBJ1-5, with D possibly TRBD1 on 5 matching bases. The germline V gene has CDR1 WSHSY and CDR2 SAAADI. The CDR3 runs 14 residues. The V end was cut by 0 bases, the J end by 4 bases, with 7 bases between. CDR3 residues: CASSESKGNQPQHF. CDR3 in DNA: TGCGCCAGCAGTGAGTCGAAGGGGAATCAGCCCCAGCATTTT.

This clone has only one observation. The V and J genes are TRBV19 and TRBJ2-4; 9 bases map to TRBD1. CDR1 is LNHDA, CDR2 SQIVND, per germline (reference sequence). The CDR3 sequence is 17 residues long. V lost 3 bases to trimming and J lost 0 bases; unmatched junction nucleotides: 6. The CDR3 sequence is CASSMVGQGTAKNIQYF. Written as DNA, the CDR3 is TGTGCCAGTAGTATGGTTGGACAGGGGACAGCCAAAAACATTCAGTACTTC.

V gene TRBV4-1 combines with J gene TRBJ1-4; D unresolved. From germline, CDR1 is MGHRA and CDR2 YSYEKL. The CDR3 contains 15 residues. Trimming removed 4 bases at V and 0 bases at J, with 9 bases between. The CDR3 nucleotides are TGCGCCAGCAGCCGAGACACAGCAACTAATGAAAAACTGTTTTTT. Translated: CASSRDTATNEKLFF.

This CDR3 reads CASSPEESTYEQYF. The DNA for the CDR3 is TGTGCCAGCAGCCCGGAGGAGTCCACCTACGAGCAGTACTTC. This rearrangement joins TRBV7-9 to TRBJ2-7; weak D call: TRBD2 (5 bases). V was clipped by 5 bases and J by 2 bases, with 13 bases between them. This CDR3 contains 14 residues. Germline V gene sequence: CDR1 SEHNR, CDR2 FQNEAQ (reference sequence).